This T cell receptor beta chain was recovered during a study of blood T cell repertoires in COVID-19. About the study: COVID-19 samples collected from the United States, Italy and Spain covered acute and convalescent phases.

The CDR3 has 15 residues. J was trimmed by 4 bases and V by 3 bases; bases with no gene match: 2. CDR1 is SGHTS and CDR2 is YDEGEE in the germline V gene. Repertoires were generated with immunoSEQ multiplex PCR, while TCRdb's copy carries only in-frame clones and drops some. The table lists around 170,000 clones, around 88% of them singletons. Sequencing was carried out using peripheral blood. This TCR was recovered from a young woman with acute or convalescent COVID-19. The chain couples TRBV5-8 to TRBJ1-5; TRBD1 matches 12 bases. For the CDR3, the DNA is TGTGCCAGCAGCTGGGACAGGGGGCGAAATCAGCCCCAGCATTTT. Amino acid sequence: CASSWDRGRNQPQHF.